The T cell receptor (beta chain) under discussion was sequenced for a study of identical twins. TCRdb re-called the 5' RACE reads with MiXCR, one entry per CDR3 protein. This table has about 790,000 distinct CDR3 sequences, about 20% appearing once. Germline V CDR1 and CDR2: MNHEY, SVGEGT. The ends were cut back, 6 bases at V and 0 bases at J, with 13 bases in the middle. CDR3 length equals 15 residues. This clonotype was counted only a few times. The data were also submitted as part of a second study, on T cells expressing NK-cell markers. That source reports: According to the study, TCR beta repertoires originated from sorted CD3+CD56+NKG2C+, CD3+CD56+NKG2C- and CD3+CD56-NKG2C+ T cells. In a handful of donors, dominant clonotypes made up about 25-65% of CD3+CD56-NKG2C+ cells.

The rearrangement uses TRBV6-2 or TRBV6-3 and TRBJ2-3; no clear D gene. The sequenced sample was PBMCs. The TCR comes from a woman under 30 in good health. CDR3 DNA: TGTGCCAGCAGCCCGACAATCTTCAGCACAGATACGCAGTATTTT. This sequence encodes CASSPTIFSTDTQYF.